Shown below are 18 T cell receptor beta chains from a single sample sequenced in a study of blood T cell repertoires in COVID-19. Using immunoSEQ multiplex PCR, the repertoire was profiled, and TCRdb retains in-frame clones only, with some absent. The sample consists of 80,000 or so clones, approximately 86% of them appearing once. Specimen: peripheral blood. The receptors stem from a human donor in a cohort sampled during active COVID-19.

This clone was seen just once. The chain has TRBV6-4 and TRBJ2-1; tentatively, D is TRBD1 (6 bases). V shed 4 bases and J shed 2 bases, with 12 bases lying between them. The CDR3 totals 15 residues. Germline-derived CDR1 and CDR2 are MRHNA and SNTAGT. The CDR3 DNA sequence: TGTGCCAGCAGTGTAATAGGGGGAGCCTACAATGAGCAGTTCTTC. Protein: CASSVIGGAYNEQFF.

V usage is TRBV5-4 and J usage is TRBJ2-7; 9 bases are shared with TRBD1. CDR1 is SGHNT, CDR2 YYREEE, per germline (reference sequence). The CDR3 has 14 amino acids. V gave up 4 bases and J gave up 1 base; unmatched junction bases: 3. This chain's CDR3 is CASSRTGESYEQYF. The CDR3 bases are TGTGCCAGCAGCCGGACAGGGGAATCCTACGAGCAGTACTTC. The variable domain in full, completed from reference TRBV5-4 and TRBJ2-7, reads ETGVTQSPTHLIKTRGQQVTLRCSSQSGHNTVSWYQQALGQGPQFIFQYYREEENGRGNFPPRFSGLQFPNYSSELNVNALELDDSALYLCASSRTGESYEQYFGPGTRLTVT.

The V and J genes are TRBV7-3 and TRBJ2-6; possible D gene TRBD1, 5 bases. V lost 1 base, J lost 0 bases, and 10 bases lay in between. The CDR3 sequence is 17 residues long. Germline CDR1 reads SGHTA; CDR2 reads FQGTGA. CDR3 sequence (DNA): TGTGCCAGCAGCTTAATTTTGGGGCTCTCTGGGGCCAACGTCCTGACTTTC. Amino acids: CASSLILGLSGANVLTF.

The V call is TRBV5-6, the J call TRBJ2-3; 12 positions agree with TRBD2. The V segment lost 4 bases and the J segment 3 bases; nucleotides outside the gene matches: 6. Germline CDR1 is SGHDT and CDR2 is YYEEEE. The CDR3 covers 16 residues. This CDR3 reads CASSAGTSGFTDTQYF. As DNA, the CDR3 is TGTGCCAGCAGCGCCGGGACTAGCGGGTTTACAGATACGCAGTATTTT.

The rearrangement links TRBV6-2 or TRBV6-3 to TRBJ2-5; TRBD1 matches 8 bases. Germline-derived CDR1 and CDR2 are MNHEY and SVGEGT. The V gene end was trimmed by 2 bases and the J gene end by 4 bases; junction bases not matched to a gene: 6. The CDR3 loop spans 15 amino acids. The CDR3, as DNA: TGTGCCAGCAGTTACGCCGCAGGGGGCTCAGAGACCCAGTACTTC. This encodes CASSYAAGGSETQYF.

This chain joins TRBV4-3 and TRBJ2-3; D possibly corresponds to TRBD2 (5 bases). Trimming took off 4 bases at V and 3 bases at J, with 17 bases between the two ends. Germline V CDR1 and CDR2: LGHNA, YSLEER. The CDR3 spans 16 residues. In DNA form, the CDR3 reads TGCGCCAGCAGCCTTCGACGGGGAAGGCCGACAGATACGCAGTATTTT. Amino acid sequence: CASSLRRGRPTDTQYF.

The chain carries TRBV24-1 and TRBJ2-7; 10 bases map to TRBD1. CDR1 is KGHDR, CDR2 SFDVKD, per germline. This CDR3 comprises 17 residues. Trimming removed 2 bases from V and 4 bases from J; junction bases left unmatched: 10. CDR3 in amino acids: CATSDSVPGQGLYEQYF. The CDR3 DNA is TGTGCCACCAGTGATTCAGTACCGGGACAGGGGCTATACGAGCAGTACTTC.

V usage is TRBV14 and J usage is TRBJ2-2; 9 nucleotides agree with TRBD2. V trimming: 4 bases; J trimming: 3 bases; junction bases outside the gene matches: 3. CDR3 length: 15 residues. From germline, CDR1 is SGHDN and CDR2 FVKESK. The CDR3 reads CASSPSGEDTGELFF. In DNA form, the CDR3 reads TGTGCCAGCAGCCCTAGCGGGGAGGACACCGGGGAGCTGTTTTTT.

This chain uses TRBV18 with TRBJ2-1, with 13 bases matching TRBD2. Trimming at V came to 2 bases and at J to 5 bases, leaving 0 bases not matched to a gene. Germline loops: CDR1 KGHSH, CDR2 LQKENI. CDR3 length: 15 residues. The CDR3 protein is CASSPGLAGDNEQFF. CDR3 coding DNA: TGTGCCAGCTCACCAGGACTAGCGGGGGACAATGAGCAGTTCTTC.

This clone was recorded a few times. For the CDR3, the DNA is TGTGCCAGCAATATACAGGGGTCGGGCTACGAGCAGTACTTC. Protein: CASNIQGSGYEQYF. The chain couples TRBV2 to TRBJ2-7, with 7 bases aligning to TRBD1. The germline V gene encodes CDR1 SNHLY and CDR2 FYNNEI. V dropped 7 bases and J dropped 3; count of bases not matched to a gene: 9. This CDR3 region has 14 residues. The full variable domain, its missing parts supplied by reference TRBV2 and TRBJ2-7, is EPEVTQTPSHQVTQMGQEVILRCVPISNHLYFYWYRQILGQKVEFLVSFYNNEISEKSEIFDDQFSVERPDGSNFTLKIRSTKLEDSAMYFCASNIQGSGYEQYFGPGTRLTVT.

The rearrangement joins TRBV7-9 to TRBJ2-1, with D perhaps matching TRBD1 (5 bases). In germline, CDR1 is SEHNR, CDR2 FQNEAQ (reference sequence). CDR3 length: 12 residues. For the CDR3, the DNA is TGTGCTCTTGGCCAGGGAATAAGGGAGCAGTTCTTC. This sequence encodes CALGQGIREQFF.

The chain joins TRBV6-6 to TRBJ2-7, with a weak D call TRBD2 (5 bases). The V gene's germline CDR1 is MNHNY and CDR2 SVGAGI (reference sequence). The CDR3 has 16 residues. V gave up 0 bases and J gave up 6 bases, with 18 bases separating them. The CDR3 region is CASSYSRTKIGGEQYF. The CDR3 bases are TGTGCCAGCAGTTACTCGAGAACGAAGATAGGAGGCGAGCAGTACTTC.

The CDR3 DNA reads as TGTGCCAGCAGTCCGATTGACAGGGGGGGCAATCAGCCCCAGCATTTT. It is translated as CASSPIDRGGNQPQHF. J is TRBJ1-5 and V is TRBV2, with 9 bases aligning to TRBD1. CDR1 is SNHLY and CDR2 is FYNNEI in the germline V gene. With V trimmed by 5 bases and J by 2 bases, 7 bases remained unmatched. The length of the CDR3 is 16 residues.

This rearrangement joins TRBV4-3 to TRBJ2-3, with 8 positions matching TRBD2. This CDR3 region has 16 residues. After removal of 1 base from V and 6 bases from J, the junction contained 9 bases not matched to a gene. CDR1 is LGHNA, CDR2 YSLEER, per germline. The CDR3, as DNA: TGCGCCAGCAGCCAAGCCACTAGCGGCTCGGGGGATACGCAGTATTTT. Amino acids: CASSQATSGSGDTQYF.

The rearrangement links TRBV6-6 to TRBJ1-2; 7 positions agree with TRBD1. The CDR3 is 11 residues long. Looked up from germline, CDR1 is MNHNY and CDR2 is SVGAGI (reference sequence). The junction had 6 bases not matched to a gene; V was cut back by 6 bases and J by 11 bases. This CDR3 is CASSIDREYTF. The DNA for the CDR3 is TGTGCCAGCAGCATCGACAGGGAGTACACCTTC.

This clone was counted once. The chain combines TRBV12-5 with TRBJ2-7; 8 positions match TRBD1. The CDR3 spans 15 residues. V was pared by 2 bases and J by 6 bases, with 9 bases of the junction left unmatched. Germline V CDR1 and CDR2: LGHNT, FRNRAP. The CDR3 DNA is TGTGCTAGTGGTTTGCTTACCTCCGGGACAGGCGAGCAGTACTTC. Protein sequence: CASGLLTSGTGEQYF. Filled out from reference TRBV12-5 and TRBJ2-7, the complete variable domain reads DARVTQTPRHKVTEMGQEVTMRCQPILGHNTVFWYRQTMMQGLELLAYFRNRAPLDDSGMPKDRFSAEMPDATLATLKIQPSEPRDSAVYFCASGLLTSGTGEQYFGPGTRLTVT.

The rearrangement uses TRBV28 and TRBJ1-2; D is unresolved. Trimming shortened V by 5 bases and J by 6 bases, and 16 bases separated the two germline ends. The V gene's germline CDR1 is MDHEN and CDR2 SYDVKM. The CDR3 length is 14 residues. CDR3 amino acids: CASSPGRHIDGYTF. In DNA, the CDR3 is TGTGCCAGCAGTCCGGGGAGGCATATCGATGGCTACACCTTC.

CDR3 nucleotides: TGTGCCAGCAGCTCGCTACAGGGGTCCTACGAGCAGTACTTC. It specifies CASSSLQGSYEQYF. The chain uses TRBV5-4 and TRBJ2-7; 7 bases agree with TRBD1. The V and J ends lost 3 bases and 1 base, in that order; junction bases with no gene match: 4. CDR3 size: 14 residues. Germline assignment: CDR1 SGHNT and CDR2 YYREEE (reference sequence).